The 4 T cell receptor beta chains given below trace back to one sample, sequenced in a study of control samples from healthy donors and cancer patients. Sequencing was performed with immunoSEQ multiplex PCR; in TCRdb, only in-frame clones are kept and a portion is missing. The sample shows 75,000 to 90,000 clones, 75% to 90% of them seen only once. Input material: blood. Receptor source: a man in his fifties or sixties in good health.

The chain joins TRBV10-3 to TRBJ2-7; TRBD1 matches 9 bases. Trimming took 5 bases from V and 2 from J; bases not matched to a gene: 7. The CDR3 is 15 residues long. CDR1 and CDR2 from the germline V gene are ENHRY and SYGVKD. CDR3 sequence reads: CAISSPGQGTYEQYF. The DNA for the CDR3 is TGTGCCATCAGTAGCCCGGGACAGGGTACCTACGAGCAGTACTTC.

This rearrangement joins TRBV5-1 to TRBJ2-7; the D call may be TRBD1 or TRBD2 (5 bases each). The germline V gene has CDR1 SGHRS and CDR2 YFSETQ. The CDR3 is 15 residues long. V was trimmed by 1 base and J by 3 bases, leaving 14 bases between them. The CDR3 spells CASSLLAGTSYEQYF. CDR3 in DNA: TGCGCCAGCAGCTTGTTGGCAGGGACCAGCTACGAGCAGTACTTC.

This chain connects TRBV11-1 to TRBJ2-1; 7 positions agree with TRBD1. CDR3 length equals 12 residues. V shed 3 bases, J shed 15 bases, and the junction held 8 bases outside the gene matches. From germline, CDR1 is SGHAT and CDR2 FQDESV (reference sequence). The CDR3: CASSFRDSGGFF. CDR3 coding DNA: TGTGCCAGCAGCTTTAGGGACAGTGGGGGGTTCTTC.

CDR3 region: CAISRLRQGGEEQFF. The CDR3, as DNA: TGTGCCATCAGTCGCCTTAGACAGGGAGGTGAAGAGCAGTTCTTC. The chain has TRBV10-3 and TRBJ2-1; D possibly corresponds to TRBD1 (7 bases). The V end was cut by 5 bases, the J end by 10 bases, with 21 bases between. The CDR3 contains 15 residues. Germline V CDR1 and CDR2: ENHRY, SYGVKD.